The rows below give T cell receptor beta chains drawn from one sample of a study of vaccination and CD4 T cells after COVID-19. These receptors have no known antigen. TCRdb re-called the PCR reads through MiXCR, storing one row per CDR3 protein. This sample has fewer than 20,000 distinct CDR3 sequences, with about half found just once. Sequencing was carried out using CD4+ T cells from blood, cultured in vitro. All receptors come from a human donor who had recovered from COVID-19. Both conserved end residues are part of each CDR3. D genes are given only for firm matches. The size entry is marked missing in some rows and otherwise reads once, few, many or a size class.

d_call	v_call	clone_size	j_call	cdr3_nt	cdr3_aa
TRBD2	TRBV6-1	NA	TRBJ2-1	TGTGCCAGCAGACTCCTAGCGGGAGGGATGTATGAGCAGTTCTTC	CASRLLAGGMYEQFF
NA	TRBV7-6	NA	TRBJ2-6	TGTGCCAGCAGCCTACGACAGGGAGGAGGGGCCGGGGCCAACGTCCTGACTTTC	CASSLRQGGGAGANVLTF
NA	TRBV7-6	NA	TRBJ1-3	TGTGCCAGCAGCCCTACTGGAAACACCATATATTTT	CASSPTGNTIYF
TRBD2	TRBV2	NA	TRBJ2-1	TGTGCCAGCAAAGGGGGACTAGCGGTAAACAATGAGCAGTTCTTC	CASKGGLAVNNEQFF
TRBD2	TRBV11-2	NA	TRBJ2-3	TGTGCCAGCAGCCAGGGGACTAGCGGGGGGGGCACAGATACGCAGTATTTT	CASSQGTSGGGTDTQYF
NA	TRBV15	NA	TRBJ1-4	TGTGCCACCAGCATTGGACTGGGGAATGAAAAACTGTTTTTT	CATSIGLGNEKLFF
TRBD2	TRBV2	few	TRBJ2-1	TGTGCCAGCAGTACCCGACTAGCGGGGGTGAATGAGCAGTTCTTC	CASSTRLAGVNEQFF
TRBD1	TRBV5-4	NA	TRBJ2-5	TGTGCCAGCAGCCGATCCGGGACAGGTGAAGAGACCCAGTACTTC	CASSRSGTGEETQYF
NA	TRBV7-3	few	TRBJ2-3	TGTGCCAGCAGCTTAAACCCAGCGGGCAGCACAGATACGCAGTATTTT	CASSLNPAGSTDTQYF
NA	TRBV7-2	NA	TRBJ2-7	TGTGCCAGCAGCTTGATGGCCGGATCCTACGAGCAGTACTTC	CASSLMAGSYEQYF
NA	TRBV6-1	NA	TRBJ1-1	TGTGCCAGCAACCGGGGGGCGGGCACTGAAGCTTTCTTT	CASNRGAGTEAFF
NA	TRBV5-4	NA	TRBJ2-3	TGTGCCAGCAGCCTCCCCCCCGGGACGAGAGGCACAGATACGCAGTATTTT	CASSLPPGTRGTDTQYF
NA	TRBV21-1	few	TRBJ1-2	TGTGCCAGCAGCCCGGACAACTATGGCTACACCTTC	CASSPDNYGYTF
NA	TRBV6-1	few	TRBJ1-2	TGTGCCAGCAGGTCCGACTCCACCTATGGCTACACCTTC	CASRSDSTYGYTF
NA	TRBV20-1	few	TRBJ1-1	TGCAGTGCTAGAGATTTTTCGTCTCACTCGAACACTGAAGCTTTCTTT	CSARDFSSHSNTEAFF
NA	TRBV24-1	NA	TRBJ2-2	TGTGCCACCAGAGGGGTACCCGGGGAGCTGTTTTTT	CATRGVPGELFF
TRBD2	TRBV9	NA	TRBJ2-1	TGTGCCAGCAGCGTTACTAGCGGGAATGAGCAGTTCTTC	CASSVTSGNEQFF
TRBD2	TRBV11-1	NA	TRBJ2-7	TGTGCCAGCAGCTCCCTCGTAGGCGCGGGGGGTCCCGGGCTTGGCGGGGGCTACGAGCAGTACTTC	CASSSLVGAGGPGLGGGYEQYF
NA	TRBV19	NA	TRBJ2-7	TGTGCCAGTAGTCCTCTAGGTCCCTACGAGCAGTACTTC	CASSPLGPYEQYF
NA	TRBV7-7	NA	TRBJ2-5	TGTGCTAGCAGCTTAGGGTTGGGGGCCGCGGAGACCCAGTACTTC	CASSLGLGAAETQYF
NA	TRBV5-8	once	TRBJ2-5	TGTGCCAGCAGCTTGGGAGAGAGGGTTGAGACCCAGTACTTC	CASSLGERVETQYF
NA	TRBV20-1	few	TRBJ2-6	TGCAGTGCTAGAGATCGAAAGGGGACTGGGGCCAACGTCCTGACTTTC	CSARDRKGTGANVLTF
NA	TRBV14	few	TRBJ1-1	TGTGCCAGCAGCCAAGGAGCCGTGAACACTGAAGCTTTCTTT	CASSQGAVNTEAFF
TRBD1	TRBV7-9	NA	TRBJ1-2	TGTGCCAGCAGCCCTGGACAGGCCAACTATGGCTACACCTTC	CASSPGQANYGYTF
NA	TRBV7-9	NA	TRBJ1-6	TGCGCCAGCAGCTCCGAAAATTCACCCCTCCACTTT	CASSSENSPLHF
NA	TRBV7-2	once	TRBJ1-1	TGTGCCAGCAGCCCGAGGGGCTTAGGCACTGAAGCTTTCTTT	CASSPRGLGTEAFF
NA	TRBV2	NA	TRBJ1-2	TGTGCCAGCAGTCCCCCAAGGGCGTTCTATGGCTACACCTTC	CASSPPRAFYGYTF
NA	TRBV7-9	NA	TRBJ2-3	TGTGCCAGCAGCCACACAGATACGCAGTATTTT	CASSHTDTQYF
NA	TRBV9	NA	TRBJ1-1	TGTGCCAGCAGCGCCAAGGGTTCTGCGAGCACTGAAGCTTTCTTT	CASSAKGSASTEAFF
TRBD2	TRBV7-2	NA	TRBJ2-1	TGTGCCAGCACCTCAACACTAGCGAGTTACAATGAGCAGTTCTTC	CASTSTLASYNEQFF
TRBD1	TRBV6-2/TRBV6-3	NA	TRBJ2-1	TGTGCCGCCGAAACAGGGGGCTTCTACAATGAGCAGTTCTTC	CAAETGGFYNEQFF
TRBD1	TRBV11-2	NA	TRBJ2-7	TGTGCCAGCAGCGAATACAGGGGGCGGGCGTACGAGCAGTACTTC	CASSEYRGRAYEQYF
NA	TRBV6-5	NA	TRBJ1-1	TGTGCCAGCAGTTTAGGGGGGGCTCGTCCGGTAGCTTTCTTT	CASSLGGARPVAFF
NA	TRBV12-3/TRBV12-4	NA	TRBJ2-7	TGTGCCAGCAGTCCCCGTGTAGGCCTCCCACCCTACGAGCAGTACTTC	CASSPRVGLPPYEQYF
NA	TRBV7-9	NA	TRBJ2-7	TGTGCCAGCAGCTTAGAGTGGGGAACCTACGAGCAGTACTTC	CASSLEWGTYEQYF
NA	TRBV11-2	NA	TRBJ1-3	TGTGCCAGCAGCTTAAGCGGGGCTGATGGAAACACCATATATTTT	CASSLSGADGNTIYF
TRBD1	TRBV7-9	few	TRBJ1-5	TGTGCCAGCAGCTTCGGCGGGACAGGGAGGGCTGATAGCAATCAGCCCCAGCATTTT	CASSFGGTGRADSNQPQHF
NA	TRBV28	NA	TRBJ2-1	TGTGCCAGCAGTTTGTACAGCCTAGTCTCCTACAATGAGCAGTTCTTC	CASSLYSLVSYNEQFF
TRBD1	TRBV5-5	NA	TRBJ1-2	TGTGCCAGCAGCTTGGGACAGGGGTCTCCCTCCTACTATGGCTACACCTTC	CASSLGQGSPSYYGYTF
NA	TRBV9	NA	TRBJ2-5	TGTGCCAGCAGCCTAGGGGGTGAGGAGACCCAGTACTTC	CASSLGGEETQYF
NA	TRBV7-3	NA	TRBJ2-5	TGTGCCAGCAGCTTATATGGGGGGCGGGAGACCCAGTACTTC	CASSLYGGRETQYF
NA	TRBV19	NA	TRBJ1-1	TGTGCCAGTAGTATTTACAGAAACACTGAAGCTTTCTTT	CASSIYRNTEAFF
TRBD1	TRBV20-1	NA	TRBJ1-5	TGCAGTGCGGTAGCCGGGACAGGGGGCCAGCCCCAGCATTTT	CSAVAGTGGQPQHF
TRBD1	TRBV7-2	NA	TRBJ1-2	TGTGCCAGCAGCTTCCAGGGGGGACTTTATGGCTACACCTTC	CASSFQGGLYGYTF
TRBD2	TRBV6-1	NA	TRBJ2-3	TGTGCCAGCAGAAGTACTAGCGGGGTGACAGATACGCAGTATTTT	CASRSTSGVTDTQYF
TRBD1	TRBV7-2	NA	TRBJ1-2	TGTGCCAGCAGCTTATGGACAGGGGGCTATGGCTACACCTTC	CASSLWTGGYGYTF
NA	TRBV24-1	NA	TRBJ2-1	TGTGCCACCAGTGATTTGTTCAGAGAGCAGTTCTTC	CATSDLFREQFF
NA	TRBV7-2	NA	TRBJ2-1	TGTGCCAGCAGCTCAGTGACTTGGGGGCAGTTCTTC	CASSSVTWGQFF
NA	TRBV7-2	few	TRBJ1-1	TGTGCCAGCAGCTGGCCGGGCAGGAACACTGAAGCTTTCTTT	CASSWPGRNTEAFF
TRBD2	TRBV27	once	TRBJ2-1	TGTGCCAGCAGTTACCGCCTAGCGGGAAATGAGCAGTTCTTC	CASSYRLAGNEQFF